Listed here are 10 T cell receptor beta chains from one sample, sequenced in a study of CD4 and CD8 cells across lung adenocarcinoma regions. Using its own MiXCR run on the PCR reads, TCRdb lists one record per CDR3 protein. The sample has fewer than 10,000 distinct CDR3 sequences; approximately 48% are singletons. Sequencing was carried out using CD4+ T cells from the margin of a lung tumor. Source of these receptors: a female donor with lung adenocarcinoma. The CD4 and CD8 labels of this study may be unreliable.

This chain uses TRBV6-5 with TRBJ2-1; 7 bases line up with TRBD2. V trimming: 3 bases; J trimming: 0 bases; junction bases outside the gene matches: 5. This CDR3 is built from 16 residues. Germline loops: CDR1 MNHEY, CDR2 SVGAGI. The CDR3, as DNA: TGTGCCAGCAGTTATGGGGGAGGGAGCTCCTACAATGAGCAGTTCTTC. Amino acid sequence: CASSYGGGSSYNEQFF.

Only a few counts were recorded for this clonotype. The chain couples TRBV6-1 to TRBJ2-1, with TRBD2 identical over 8 bases. The germline gives CDR1 MNHNS, CDR2 SASEGT. The CDR3 is 15 residues long. V lost 7 bases, J lost 0 bases, and 5 bases stayed unmatched. The CDR3 is CASTTAGVSYNEQFF. CDR3 in DNA: TGTGCCAGCACCACAGCGGGAGTCTCCTACAATGAGCAGTTCTTC.

In this sample, this clonotype is medium-sized. The chain couples TRBV6-1 to TRBJ1-6, with unresolved D. The length of the CDR3 is 16 residues. Per the germline V gene, CDR1 is MNHNS and CDR2 is SASEGT. V lost 0 bases, J lost 0 bases, and 6 bases lay in between. This CDR3 is CASSEAVSSYNSPLHF. In DNA, the CDR3 is TGTGCCAGCAGTGAAGCTGTCAGCTCCTATAATTCACCCCTCCACTTT.

This chain connects TRBV6-1 to TRBJ2-2; TRBD2 is a possible D gene (5 bases). Germline V gives CDR1 MNHNS, CDR2 SASEGT. The ends were cut back, 6 bases at V and 13 bases at J, with 24 bases in the middle. This CDR3 has 15 residues. CDR3 sequence: CASRVPAVSTETLFF. The CDR3 coding sequence is TGTGCCAGCAGAGTACCAGCGGTCAGCACCGAGACGCTGTTTTTT.

Concerning this clonotype itself: This sequence may be a read error, since a much larger clone differs from it by one base. CDR3 loop: CASSEGIQETQFF. CDR3 nucleotide sequence: TGTGCCAGCAGCGAGGGGATACAAGAGACCCAGTTCTTC. The chain carries TRBV27 and TRBJ2-1, with D perhaps matching TRBD1 or TRBD2 (5 bases each). Per germline, CDR1 MNHEY and CDR2 SMNVEV (reference sequence). This CDR3 is 13 amino acids long. The ends were cut back, 6 bases at V and 13 bases at J, with 19 bases in the middle.

As regards this clonotype: Because it lacks the conserved phenylalanine or tryptophan at the end, this CDR3 is likely a read error. This chain links TRBV6-1 with TRBJ2-1; D is perhaps TRBD2 (5 bases). The end of the DNA aligns better with TRBJ2-7, so the J call may be wrong. CDR1 and CDR2 from the germline V gene are MNHNS and SASEGT. The CDR3 has 13 amino acids. For the CDR3, the DNA is TGTGCCAGCGAGGAGCGGACCTCCTACGAGCAGTACTCC. It specifies CASEERTSYEQYS.

In this sample, this clonotype turned up a few times. The V call is TRBV9, the J call TRBJ2-5; a weak D match, TRBD1 (5 bases). Trimming shortened V by 0 bases and J by 5 bases, and 11 bases separated the two germline ends. The CDR3 consists of 14 residues. From germline, CDR1 is SGDLS and CDR2 YYNGEE. The CDR3, as DNA: TGTGCCAGCAGCGTAGCAGGGTCAGGCGAGACCCAGTACTTC. It specifies CASSVAGSGETQYF.

This clonotype was recorded a few times. The V gene is TRBV5-1, the J gene TRBJ2-2; D may be TRBD1 (5 bases). The CDR3 consists of 13 residues. Germline CDR1 and CDR2: SGHRS and YFSETQ. V was trimmed by 7 bases and J by 7 bases, leaving 14 bases between them. CDR3 sequence (DNA): TGCGCCAGCGGCGGACAATTGGGCGGGGAGCTGTTTTTT. This sequence encodes CASGGQLGGELFF.

The V call is TRBV7-2, the J call TRBJ2-1; D is possibly TRBD1 (7 bases). TRBJ2-5 matches the DNA end more closely, so the J call is doubtful. From germline, CDR1 is SGHTA and CDR2 FQGNSA. The CDR3 is made up of 16 amino acids. The CDR3: CASSPQGGLGQETQYF. The CDR3 DNA sequence: TGTGCCAGCAGCCCCCAGGGGGGCCTGGGCCAAGAGACCCAGTACTTC.

This clonotype is labeled as large (0.1 to 1%). The chain carries TRBV6-5 and TRBJ2-4; 7 bases fit TRBD2. V gave up 7 bases and J gave up 2 bases; unmatched junction bases: 11. In germline, CDR1 is MNHEY, CDR2 SVGAGI. The CDR3 covers 16 residues. The CDR3 loop is CASKGGAGLTKNIQYF. CDR3 DNA sequence: TGTGCCAGCAAGGGAGGGGCGGGGTTGACCAAAAACATTCAGTACTTC.